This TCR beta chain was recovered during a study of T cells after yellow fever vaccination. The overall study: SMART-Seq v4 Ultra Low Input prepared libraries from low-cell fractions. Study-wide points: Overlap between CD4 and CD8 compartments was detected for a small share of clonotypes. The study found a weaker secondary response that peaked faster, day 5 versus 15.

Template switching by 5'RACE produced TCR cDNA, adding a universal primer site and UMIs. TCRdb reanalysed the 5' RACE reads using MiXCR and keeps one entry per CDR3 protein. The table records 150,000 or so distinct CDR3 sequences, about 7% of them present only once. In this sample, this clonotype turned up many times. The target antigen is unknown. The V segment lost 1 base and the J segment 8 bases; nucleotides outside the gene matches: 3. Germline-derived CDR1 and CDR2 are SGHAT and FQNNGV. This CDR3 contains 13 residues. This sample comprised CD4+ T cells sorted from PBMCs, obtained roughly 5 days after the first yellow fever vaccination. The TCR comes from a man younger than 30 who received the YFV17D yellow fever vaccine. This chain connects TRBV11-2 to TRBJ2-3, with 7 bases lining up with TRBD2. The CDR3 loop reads CASSLAGTTTQYF. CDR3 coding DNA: TGTGCCAGCAGCTTAGCTGGGACTACTACGCAGTATTTT. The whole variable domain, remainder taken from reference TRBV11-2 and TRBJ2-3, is EAGVAQSPRYKIIEKRQSVAFWCNPISGHATLYWYQQILGQGPKLLIQFQNNGVVDDSQLPKDRFSAERLKGVDSTLKIQPAKLEDSAVYLCASSLAGTTTQYFGPGTRLTVL.